The 27 T cell receptor beta chains reported below all come from one sample, sequenced in a study of OX40 agonist ivuxolimab in advanced cancers. Method: immunoSEQ multiplex PCR; TCRdb's copy keeps in-frame clones and lacks some. The repertoire holds tens of thousands of clones, approximately 94% seen once, with 10% to 15% in the top ten. This material consisted of CD4+ or CD8+ T cells sorted from blood, taken in a trial of the OX40 agonist ivuxolimab. All receptors come from an adult with an advanced solid tumor such as melanoma, head and neck, liver or kidney cancer.

This clone has more than one count but fewer than ten. V is TRBV4-1 and J is TRBJ2-7; TRBD1 or TRBD2 may be the D gene (5 bases each). The CDR3 contains 14 residues. The germline CDR1 and CDR2 sequences are MGHRA and YSYEKL. V lost 1 base and J 4 bases, leaving 11 bases between the germline ends. The CDR3 protein is CASSQARDGYEQYF. The CDR3 coding sequence is TGCGCCAGCAGCCAAGCCCGGGACGGTTACGAGCAGTACTTC.

This rearrangement joins TRBV10-2 to TRBJ2-1; 10 nucleotides agree with TRBD2. CDR1 is WSHSY, CDR2 SAAADI, per germline. Germline trimming cut 9 bases from V and 3 bases from J; bases unmatched to any gene: 5. This CDR3 region has 14 residues. In DNA, the CDR3 is TGCGCCAGACGTACTAGCGGGGTCTACAATGAGCAGTTCTTC. Encoded protein: CARRTSGVYNEQFF.

The chain links TRBV27 to TRBJ2-1; 7 nucleotides align to TRBD2. Germline V CDR1 and CDR2: MNHEY, SMNVEV (reference sequence). Germline trimming cut 7 bases from V and 7 bases from J; bases unmatched to any gene: 10. The CDR3 runs 14 residues. Written as DNA, the CDR3 is TGTGCCAGCAACCCGGGGGGTCGGGCAAATGAGCAGTTCTTC. Amino acids: CASNPGGRANEQFF.

The J gene is TRBJ2-3, the V gene TRBV4-1, with unresolved D. The CDR3 is made up of 15 amino acids. Germline V gives CDR1 MGHRA, CDR2 YSYEKL. Trimming cost V 0 bases and J 2 bases, with 9 bases left between them. CDR3 in DNA: TGCGCCAGCAGCCAAGAGTCCCCACCCACAGATACGCAGTATTTT. It is translated as CASSQESPPTDTQYF.

The chain uses TRBV11-2 and TRBJ1-2; D is undetermined. Trimming left V 2 bases short and J 6 bases short, with 13 bases between. The germline V gene has CDR1 SGHAT and CDR2 FQNNGV. CDR3 length: 14 residues. The CDR3 is CASSLIWGEDGYTF. CDR3 in DNA: TGTGCCAGCAGCTTAATTTGGGGAGAGGATGGCTACACCTTC.

V and J are TRBV4-3 and TRBJ2-7, with a weak D call TRBD1 (5 bases). Germline lookup yields CDR1 LGHNA and CDR2 YSLEER. This CDR3 comprises 18 residues. V was pared by 3 bases and J by 1 base, with 22 bases between. CDR3 loop: CASSQFPNTQDTSYEQYF. The CDR3 DNA follows: TGCGCCAGCAGCCAGTTTCCAAATACCCAGGACACTTCCTACGAGCAGTACTTC.

The chain joins TRBV5-4 to TRBJ2-1; D call uncertain. CDR1 is SGHNT, CDR2 YYREEE, per germline (reference sequence). CDR3 length equals 12 residues. V was pared by 1 base and J by 8 bases, with 7 bases between. In DNA form, the CDR3 reads TGTGCCAGCAGCTTGACTGTACATGAGCAGTTCTTC. Its translation is CASSLTVHEQFF.

The genes are TRBV6-5 and TRBJ2-1, with 7 bases that match TRBD1. V lost 7 bases and J lost 8; bases outside the gene matches: 8. In germline, CDR1 is MNHEY, CDR2 SVGAGI. The CDR3 is 13 residues long. CDR3 protein: CASKIRGGYEQFF. Written as DNA, the CDR3 is TGTGCCAGCAAGATAAGAGGGGGCTATGAGCAGTTCTTC.

The chain recombines TRBV9 with TRBJ2-7; 8 bases line up with TRBD2. This CDR3 has 18 amino acids. Germline CDR1 and CDR2: SGDLS and YYNGEE. The J segment lost 9 bases and the V segment lost 4 bases, leaving 24 bases of the junction unmatched. The CDR3 protein is CASSPHWGNSGRIDGQYF. The CDR3 DNA reads TGTGCCAGCAGCCCCCACTGGGGAAACAGCGGGAGAATCGATGGGCAGTACTTC. Drawing the rest from reference TRBV9 and TRBJ2-7, the complete variable domain is DSGVTQTPKHLITATGQRVTLRCSPRSGDLSVYWYQQSLDQGLQFLIQYYNGEERAKGNILERFSAQQFPDLHSELNLSSLELGDSALYFCASSPHWGNSGRIDGQYFGPGTRLTVT.

V usage is TRBV9 and J usage is TRBJ1-3, with no clear D. Trimming removed 4 bases from V and 4 bases from J, with 12 bases in between. The germline V gene has CDR1 SGDLS and CDR2 YYNGEE. This CDR3 comprises 14 residues. The CDR3 reads CASSRALSGNTIYF. CDR3 nucleotide sequence: TGTGCCAGCAGCAGGGCCCTGTCCGGAAACACCATATATTTT.

In this sample, this clone turned up a few times. This rearrangement joins TRBV5-1 to TRBJ2-1, with 9 bases matching TRBD2. With V trimmed by 7 bases and J by 12 bases, 17 bases remained unmatched. CDR1 is SGHRS, CDR2 YFSETQ, per germline. This CDR3 comprises 15 residues. CDR3 nucleotides: TGCGCCAGCGCCGGGGGACTAGCCCCATCTTTAGGGCAGTTCTTC. Translating it yields CASAGGLAPSLGQFF.

The V call is TRBV7-9, the J call TRBJ2-5, with D unresolved. Germline CDR1 reads SEHNR; CDR2 reads FQNEAQ (reference sequence). The germline V and J ends were trimmed by 1 base and 5 bases, with 11 bases remaining between them. The CDR3 covers 14 residues. CDR3 protein: CASSLGSQRETQYF. In DNA, the CDR3 is TGTGCCAGCAGCTTAGGCAGCCAGAGGGAGACCCAGTACTTC.

The CDR3 DNA is TGTGCCAGCAGCCAAGCACAGACGGGCGGCTACACCTTC. As protein: CASSQAQTGGYTF. The gene calls are TRBV14 and TRBJ1-2; D is uncertain. The V gene's germline CDR1 is SGHDN and CDR2 FVKESK. Trimming took 1 base from V and 8 from J, leaving 11 bases between them. The CDR3 extends over 13 amino acids. Full variable domain (rest looked up from reference TRBV14 and TRBJ1-2): EAGVTQFPSHSVIEKGQTVTLRCDPISGHDNLYWYRRVMGKEIKFLLHFVKESKQDESGMPNNRFLAERTGGTYSTLKVQPAELEDSGVYFCASSQAQTGGYTFGSGTRLTVV.

The chain carries TRBV9 and TRBJ1-2, with D uncertain. CDR1 is SGDLS, CDR2 YYNGEE, per germline. The V end lost 3 bases, the J end lost 6 bases, and 12 bases lay between the germline ends. The CDR3 covers 13 residues. The CDR3 region has the DNA TGTGCCAGCAGCGCCCACGAGGGAAATGGCTACACCTTC. The encoded protein is CASSAHEGNGYTF.

This chain joins TRBV19 and TRBJ2-3; D gene ambiguous. The CDR3 sequence is 13 residues long. CDR1 is LNHDA and CDR2 is SQIVND in the germline V gene (reference sequence). Trimming cost V 1 base and J 3 bases, with 5 bases left between them. This CDR3 is CASSIAITDTQYF. CDR3 bases: TGTGCCAGTAGTATAGCGATAACAGATACGCAGTATTTT.

The gene calls are TRBV30 and TRBJ1-3; 9 positions match TRBD1. This CDR3 region has 15 residues. CDR1 is GTSNPN and CDR2 is SVGIG in the germline V gene (reference sequence). The CDR3 DNA is TGTGCAGAAGCCGGGACAGGGACCTCTGGAAACACCATATATTTT. Translating gives CAEAGTGTSGNTIYF.

The gene calls are TRBV30 and TRBJ2-1; possible D gene TRBD2, 6 bases. The CDR3 has 11 amino acids. Germline assignment: CDR1 GTSNPN and CDR2 SVGIG (reference sequence). The germline V and J ends were trimmed by 3 bases and 10 bases, with 10 bases remaining between them. The CDR3 sequence: CAWSLGGEQFF. The CDR3 nucleotides are TGTGCCTGGAGCCTGGGAGGCGAGCAGTTCTTC.

This clone was seen a single time. The gene calls are TRBV29-1 and TRBJ1-2; 11 bases agree with TRBD1. Trimming took 5 bases from V and 10 from J; bases not matched to a gene: 9. CDR1 is SQVTM and CDR2 is ANQGSEA in the germline V gene. The CDR3 loop spans 13 amino acids. CDR3 amino acids: CSVRTGGGSSYTF. CDR3 coding DNA: TGCAGCGTTCGGACAGGGGGCGGGAGTTCCTACACCTTC.

The V gene is TRBV19, the J gene TRBJ2-1; D unresolved. Trimming took off 7 bases at V and 2 bases at J, with 12 bases between the two ends. The CDR3 extends over 14 amino acids. Germline-derived CDR1 and CDR2 are LNHDA and SQIVND (reference sequence). The CDR3 is CASKPPSPYNEQFF. The CDR3 nucleotides read TGTGCCAGTAAGCCTCCCTCCCCCTACAATGAGCAGTTCTTC.

The chain joins TRBV2 to TRBJ2-3; 7 bases are a match to TRBD2. Germline V CDR1 and CDR2: SNHLY, FYNNEI. With 6 bases clipped from V and 0 bases from J, the junction kept 6 bases outside the gene matches. The CDR3 runs 15 residues. DNA for the CDR3: TGTGCCAGCAGACCGACTAGCACTAGCACAGATACGCAGTATTTT. Amino acid sequence: CASRPTSTSTDTQYF. Drawing the rest from reference TRBV2 and TRBJ2-3, the complete variable domain is EPEVTQTPSHQVTQMGQEVILRCVPISNHLYFYWYRQILGQKVEFLVSFYNNEISEKSEIFDDQFSVERPDGSNFTLKIRSTKLEDSAMYFCASRPTSTSTDTQYFGPGTRLTVL.

The table lists this clone with a few counts. CDR3 bases: TGTGCCAGTAGTCACGGACAGGGGATATACGAGCAGTACTTC. Its translation is CASSHGQGIYEQYF. The chain carries TRBV19 and TRBJ2-7; 9 positions match TRBD1. V gave up 5 bases and J gave up 4 bases; unmatched junction bases: 6. This CDR3 has 14 amino acids. CDR1 and CDR2 from the germline V gene are LNHDA and SQIVND (reference sequence).

The chain employs TRBV28 and TRBJ2-3; no clear D gene. Germline V lookup: CDR1 MDHEN, CDR2 SYDVKM. Trimming shortened V by 2 bases and J by 2 bases, and 8 bases separated the two germline ends. This CDR3 comprises 14 residues. The CDR3 sequence: CASSLVVATDTQYF. CDR3 coding DNA: TGTGCCAGCAGTTTAGTGGTTGCCACAGATACGCAGTATTTT.

This chain uses TRBV7-9 with TRBJ2-7, with a possible D match to TRBD1 (6 bases). The germline V gene has CDR1 SEHNR and CDR2 FQNEAQ (reference sequence). V lost 6 bases and J 0 bases, leaving 12 bases between the germline ends. The CDR3 loop spans 14 amino acids. The CDR3 DNA follows: TGTGCCAGCAGACAACAGGGTTCCTCCTACGAGCAGTACTTC. Translation: CASRQQGSSYEQYF.

The chain has TRBV7-2 and TRBJ2-1, with 8 positions matching TRBD2. CDR3 length equals 12 residues. J gave up 16 bases and V 3 bases, and 8 bases lay outside the gene matches. CDR1 and CDR2 (germline): SGHTA, FQGNSA. The CDR3: CASSFPGLESFF. The CDR3, as DNA: TGTGCCAGCAGCTTTCCGGGACTAGAATCTTTCTTC.

The gene calls are TRBV13 and TRBJ1-3, with D perhaps matching TRBD1 (6 bases). Germline V gene sequence: CDR1 PRHDT, CDR2 FYEKMQ (reference sequence). The CDR3 runs 14 residues. Between the trimmed V and J ends, which lost 5 bases and 3 bases, there was a span of 11 bases. CDR3 DNA: TGTGCCAGCAGCGAACAGGGTTATGGAAACACCATATATTTT. Translating it yields CASSEQGYGNTIYF.

The chain uses TRBV6-6 and TRBJ2-5; 12 bases are a match to TRBD1. The J call is doubtful: the DNA matches TRBJ2-7 better. The CDR3 runs to 14 residues. Germline V gene data show CDR1 as MNHNY and CDR2 as SVGAGI (reference sequence). The CDR3 is CASSSGTGGHEQYF. As DNA, the CDR3 is TGTGCCAGCAGTTCCGGGACAGGGGGCCACGAGCAGTACTTC.

The chain is built from TRBV11-2 and TRBJ2-3; no definite D call. V was pared by 6 bases and J by 5 bases, with 15 bases between. The CDR3 runs 14 residues. Germline V lookup: CDR1 SGHAT, CDR2 FQNNGV. This CDR3 reads CASSPPNRGDTQYF. The CDR3 DNA reads as TGTGCCAGCAGTCCCCCGAATCGTGGAGATACGCAGTATTTT.